This TCR beta chain was captured in a study of beta chain features in type 1 diabetes. This clone came up a few times. What it binds is unknown. Findings of the study overall: For patients and controls alike, PCR might favor shorter templates to the same degree. An over-representation of cells with high TCR expression could result from cDNA sequencing. Comparison showed that naive, central memory and Treg TCRB repertoires appeared more similar among patients than among healthy donors. For Type 1 diabetes patients, all four CD4+ subsets carried TCRB CDR3s that were moderately but significantly shorter. For TCRB rearrangement, an influence of HLA type remained unresolved here.

This CDR3 region has 13 residues. As every portion of the isolated RNA was reverse transcribed, the sequencing read expressed TCRB transcripts. Measured with immunoSEQ multiplex PCR; TCRdb has only the in-frame clones, and not every one. The sample contains 200,000 to 300,000 clones, roughly a tenth of which appear only once. Sequencing was done on a sample of naive CD4+ T cells from blood. The gene calls are TRBV21-1 and TRBJ1-2; no check of the table's D call, TRBD1, against the DNA was made. TRBV21-1 is designated a pseudogene. This clonotype was sampled from a man aged 25 to 40 with type 1 diabetes. The CDR3 nucleotides read TGTGCCAGCACCCCTTCGGACAGGGATGGCTACACCTTC. It specifies CASTPSDRDGYTF.